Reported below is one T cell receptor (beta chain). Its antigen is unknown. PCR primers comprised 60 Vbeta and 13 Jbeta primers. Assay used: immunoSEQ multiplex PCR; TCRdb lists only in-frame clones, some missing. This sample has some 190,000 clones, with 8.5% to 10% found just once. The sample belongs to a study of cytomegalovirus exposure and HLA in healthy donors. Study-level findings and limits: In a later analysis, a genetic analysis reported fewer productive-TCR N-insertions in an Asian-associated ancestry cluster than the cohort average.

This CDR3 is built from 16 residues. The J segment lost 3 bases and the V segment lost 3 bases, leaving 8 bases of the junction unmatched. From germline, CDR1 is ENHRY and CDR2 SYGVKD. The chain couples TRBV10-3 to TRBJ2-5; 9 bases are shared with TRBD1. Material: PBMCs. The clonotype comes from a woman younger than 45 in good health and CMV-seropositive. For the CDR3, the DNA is TGTGCCATCAGTGACCCCCCGGACAGGGGCGAAGAGACCCAGTACTTC. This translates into CAISDPPDRGEETQYF.